These 23 T cell receptor beta chains were all obtained from the same sample, sequenced in a study of post-analysis software for immune sequencing data. Study findings and constraints: Controls showed lower frequencies than patients for a few TRBV segments, and TRBV5-6, TRBV5-1 and TRBV20-1 were among these.

Their cognate antigens are unknown. Researchers reported that TCR beta cDNA libraries carried unique molecular identifiers. TCRdb processed the PCR reads anew with MiXCR; each CDR3 protein has one entry. The sample lists 400,000 to 500,000 distinct CDR3 sequences; approximately 42% were seen once. The sample was blood. The receptors derive from a girl aged 2-10 years with multiple sclerosis.

V gene TRBV21-1 combines with J gene TRBJ2-1; whether TRBD1, the table's D call, matches the DNA was not checked. TRBV21-1 is a pseudogene segment. CDR3 length: 19 residues. CDR3 in DNA: TGTGCCAGCAGCAAAGCGCGTAGATTCCGGGACAGGGTGGCGTGTGAGCAGTTCTTC. Encoded protein: CASSKARRFRDRVACEQFF.

Of note for this clonotype: Being one base from a much bigger clone, this may be a read error. This rearrangement joins TRBV20-1 to TRBJ1-2; D is undetermined. V lost 3 bases and J lost 2, with 10 bases in between. This CDR3 is built from 13 residues. Per the germline V gene, CDR1 is DFQATT and CDR2 is SNEGSKA (reference sequence). CDR3 protein: CSASLDRNYGYTF. CDR3 bases: TGCAGTGCTAGTCTGGACCGAAACTATGGCTACACCTTC.

The rearrangement uses TRBV5-1 and TRBJ2-7; maybe TRBD2 (6 bases). The CDR3 runs 16 residues. Trimming removed 2 bases at V and 2 bases at J, with 17 bases between. Germline V CDR1 and CDR2: SGHRS, YFSETQ. Written as DNA, the CDR3 is TGCGCCAGCAGCTTACGGGCTGGCGGGGCTCCCTACGAGCAGTACTTC. Translated: CASSLRAGGAPYEQYF.

The chain employs TRBV14 and TRBJ2-3; 7 nucleotides align to TRBD2. Germline assignment: CDR1 SGHDN and CDR2 FVKESK. This CDR3 region has 15 residues. Trimming cost V 3 bases and J 2 bases; bases outside gene matches: 5. The CDR3 protein is CASSHGAGVTDTQYF. The CDR3 region has the DNA TGTGCCAGCAGCCACGGCGCGGGGGTCACAGATACGCAGTATTTT.

The chain carries TRBV4-1 and TRBJ2-1; 8 positions match TRBD1. The CDR3 loop spans 15 amino acids. Germline CDR1 reads MGHRA; CDR2 reads YSYEKL. Losses at the gene ends were 3 bases for V and 6 bases for J; bases not matched to a gene: 7. CDR3 sequence: CASSHRQGWCNEQFF. The CDR3 bases are TGCGCCAGCAGCCATAGACAGGGGTGGTGCAATGAGCAGTTCTTC.

This clonotype was detected only a few times. The V gene is TRBV7-2, the J gene TRBJ2-5; weak D call: TRBD2 (6 bases). The V gene lost 2 bases and the J gene lost 5 bases, with 15 bases spanning the gap. This CDR3 contains 15 residues. Germline V lookup: CDR1 SGHTA, CDR2 FQGNSA. Written as DNA, the CDR3 is TGTGCCAGCAGCTTACAACGGGACTCTCGGGAGACCCAGTACTTC. This gives the protein CASSLQRDSRETQYF. Together with reference TRBV7-2 and TRBJ2-5, the CDR3 gives the full variable domain: GAGVSQSPSNKVTEKGKDVELRCDPISGHTALYWYRQSLGQGLEFLIYFQGNSAPDKSGLPSDRFSAERTGGSVSTLTIQRTQQEDSAVYLCASSLQRDSRETQYFGPGTRLLVL.

The table lists this clonotype with a few counts. The DNA for the CDR3 is TGCAGTGCTCCGGATCCGGGACTTATACCCTATAATTCACCCCTCCACTTT. Its translation is CSAPDPGLIPYNSPLHF. The chain uses TRBV20-1 and TRBJ1-6, with D tentatively TRBD1 (5 bases). V lost 5 bases, J lost 2 bases, and 19 bases lay in between. The CDR3 extends over 17 amino acids. In germline, CDR1 is DFQATT, CDR2 SNEGSKA (reference sequence).

This clonotype was detected only a few times. The J gene is TRBJ1-1, the V gene TRBV10-3, with D perhaps matching TRBD1 (5 bases). In germline, CDR1 is ENHRY, CDR2 SYGVKD. The CDR3 is 13 amino acids. V lost 4 bases and J lost 4, with 10 bases in between. CDR3 nucleotide sequence: TGTGCCATCAGTGTAGAAGGGGCCACTGAAGCTTTCTTT. Translated: CAISVEGATEAFF.

This CDR3 is CSAHRVIWTSTDTQYF. In DNA, the CDR3 is TGCAGCGCCCACAGGGTCATCTGGACTAGCACAGATACGCAGTATTTT. This sequence joins TRBV29-1 and TRBJ2-3; D is perhaps TRBD1 (6 bases). The CDR3 spans 16 residues. Trimming removed 7 bases at V and 0 bases at J, with 20 bases between. Germline CDR1 is SQVTM and CDR2 is ANQGSEA.

This clonotype was seen more than once but under ten times. The J gene is TRBJ2-5, the V gene TRBV20-1, with 14 bases aligning to TRBD2. V dropped 4 bases and J dropped 4; count of bases not matched to a gene: 14. The CDR3 loop spans 18 amino acids. Per germline, CDR1 DFQATT and CDR2 SNEGSKA (reference sequence). The CDR3 spells CSATPGTSGGRKGETQYF. CDR3 DNA: TGCAGTGCTACACCCGGGACTAGCGGGGGAAGGAAGGGAGAGACCCAGTACTTC.

This sequence joins TRBV5-1 and TRBJ2-1; TRBD2 aligns across 7 bases. Trimming removed 4 bases from V and 9 bases from J; junction bases left unmatched: 7. From germline, CDR1 is SGHRS and CDR2 YFSETQ. This CDR3 is 13 amino acids long. CDR3 residues: CASSQRGAREQFF. Written as DNA, the CDR3 is TGCGCCAGCAGCCAGCGGGGTGCTCGTGAGCAGTTCTTC.

The chain recombines TRBV27 with TRBJ2-3, with D unclear. Germline lookup yields CDR1 MNHEY and CDR2 SMNVEV (reference sequence). V was clipped by 11 bases and J by 0 bases, with 12 bases between them. The CDR3 loop spans 13 amino acids. The CDR3: CAGTMGSTDTQYF. CDR3 nucleotide sequence: TGTGCCGGTACGATGGGGAGCACAGATACGCAGTATTTT.

This chain joins TRBV29-1 and TRBJ2-3, with 10 nucleotides matching TRBD2. The ends lost 7 bases at V and 4 bases at J; junction bases unmatched: 11. The germline V gene has CDR1 SQVTM and CDR2 ANQGSEA. CDR3 length: 15 amino acids. CDR3 sequence reads: CSALSGRADSDTQYF. CDR3 DNA: TGCAGCGCCCTCAGCGGGAGGGCCGATTCAGATACGCAGTATTTT.

The rearrangement uses TRBV6-5 and TRBJ2-7; 7 nucleotides line up with TRBD2. CDR3 length: 16 amino acids. Germline assignment: CDR1 MNHEY and CDR2 SVGAGI. V was pared by 0 bases and J by 5 bases, with 10 bases of the junction left unmatched. The CDR3 DNA is TGTGCCAGCAGTTACTCTAGCGGGCTTTGGGGGAACGAGCAGTACTTC. Translated, it gives CASSYSSGLWGNEQYF.

This chain joins TRBV5-4 and TRBJ2-1; 9 bases are shared with TRBD1. The V and J ends lost 2 bases and 7 bases, in that order; junction bases with no gene match: 4. CDR3 length equals 14 residues. Germline CDR1 reads SGHNT; CDR2 reads YYREEE (reference sequence). CDR3 in DNA: TGTGCCAGCAGCTTCCCACAGGGGGCAAATGAGCAGTTCTTC. Amino acid sequence: CASSFPQGANEQFF.

This clonotype was found once. The chain is built from TRBV20-1 and TRBJ2-7; 8 bases agree with TRBD2. Germline assignment: CDR1 DFQATT and CDR2 SNEGSKA (reference sequence). This CDR3 region has 13 residues. V trimming: 7 bases; J trimming: 0 bases; junction bases outside the gene matches: 5. CDR3 nucleotide sequence: TGCAGTGATAAGCGGGGGAGCTCCTACGAGCAGTACTTC. Translation gives CSDKRGSSYEQYF.

V and J are TRBV2 and TRBJ1-5; 11 nucleotides align to TRBD1. CDR1 and CDR2 from the germline V gene are SNHLY and FYNNEI. The CDR3 has 14 amino acids. V gave up 5 bases and J gave up 8 bases; unmatched junction bases: 5. The CDR3 here is CASSSGTGGEPQHF. The CDR3, as DNA: TGTGCCAGCAGTTCCGGGACAGGGGGTGAGCCCCAGCATTTT.

The chain is built from TRBV13 and TRBJ2-7; D remains unclear. Trimming took off 6 bases at V and 1 base at J, with 7 bases between the two ends. There are 12 residues in the CDR3. Germline V gene lookup returns CDR1 PRHDT and CDR2 FYEKMQ (reference sequence). The CDR3 loop is CASSDGSYEQYF. As DNA, the CDR3 is TGTGCCAGCAGTGACGGATCCTACGAGCAGTACTTC.

The chain carries TRBV20-1 and TRBJ2-5; 8 positions match TRBD2. The CDR3 is 15 residues long. The germline CDR1 and CDR2 sequences are DFQATT and SNEGSKA (reference sequence). V trimming: 3 bases; J trimming: 1 base; junction bases outside the gene matches: 7. The DNA for the CDR3 is TGCAGTGCTAGCTTCGGGGGGGCCGTCCAAGAGACCCAGTACTTC. Protein: CSASFGGAVQETQYF.

In this sample, this clonotype turned up once. The V and J genes are TRBV7-9 and TRBJ2-5; TRBD1 aligns across 9 bases. The junction had 19 bases not matched to a gene; V was cut back by 6 bases and J by 11 bases. Germline V gene sequence: CDR1 SEHNR, CDR2 FQNEAQ (reference sequence). This CDR3 is built from 16 residues. The CDR3 nucleotides read TGTGCCAGCAGTACCCCCAGGGACAGGGTTAACAATGAGCAGTACTTC. Translated: CASSTPRDRVNNEQYF.

Worth noting for this clonotype: One end of the junction fails to match germline, which may point to a read error. This sequence joins TRBV3-1 and TRBJ2-3; TRBD2 matches 10 bases. This CDR3 contains 14 residues. CDR1 is LGHDT and CDR2 is YNNKEL in the germline V gene (reference sequence). In DNA, the CDR3 is TGTGCCAGCAACCAACATAGCGGGGGGAATACGCAGTATTTT. As protein: CASNQHSGGNTQYF.

This clonotype was picked up a small number of times. For the CDR3, the DNA is TGTGCCAGCAGCCAACCGACAGGGGGAGGACTTAACACTGAAGCTTTCTTT. Amino acid sequence: CASSQPTGGGLNTEAFF. V is TRBV7-8 and J is TRBJ1-1, with 9 bases fitting TRBD1. V was pared by 5 bases and J by 2 bases, with 12 bases of the junction left unmatched. Germline V gene data show CDR1 as SGHVS and CDR2 as FQNEAQ. The CDR3 totals 17 residues.

This clonotype was detected many times. This rearrangement joins TRBV6-6 to TRBJ2-1, with TRBD2 as a possible D gene (5 bases). V was pared by 8 bases and J by 0 bases, with 8 bases between. CDR1 and CDR2 from the germline V gene are MNHNY and SVGAGI (reference sequence). The CDR3 is 13 residues long. The CDR3 DNA is TGTGCCAGCGGTGGGAGCTCCTACAATGAGCAGTTCTTC. It translates to CASGGSSYNEQFF.